The rows below give T cell receptor beta chains drawn from one sample of a study of shared clonotypes between healthy human individuals. Some clones are missing from TCRdb's copy, which holds only in-frame ones; the method was immunoSEQ multiplex PCR. Of 1.5 million to 2.5 million clones listed, about 95% are singletons. Sequenced: naive CD8+ T cells sorted from blood. All receptors derive from a man between 18 and 29 years old in good health. CDR3s include the opening cysteine and the closing phenylalanine or tryptophan. A D gene is named only where the DNA matches it firmly. Clone size is shown for a subset of rows, as once, few, many or a class of expanded clone.

D,size,V,J,DNA,CDR3
-,once,TRBV5-8,TRBJ1-1,TGTGCCAGCAGCTTGGTCGTGGCTGAAGCTTTCTTT,CASSLVVAEAFF
-,-,TRBV30,TRBJ1-2,TGTGCCTTTACGGTGGTTGAATCCTATGGCTACACCTTC,CAFTVVESYGYTF
-,-,TRBV29-1,TRBJ1-1,TGCAGCGTTGAAGATGGAATGAACACTGAAGCTTTCTTT,CSVEDGMNTEAFF
-,-,TRBV28,TRBJ1-2,TGTGCCAGCAGTTTTGTCTATGGCTACACCTTC,CASSFVYGYTF
-,-,TRBV7-9,TRBJ2-7,TGTGCCAGCAGCAAGACCGAGAGCTCCTACGAGCAGTACTTC,CASSKTESSYEQYF
-,-,TRBV11-1,TRBJ1-1,TGTGCCAGCAGCTTAGAGACGGCTGAAGCTTTCTTT,CASSLETAEAFF
-,once,TRBV5-5,TRBJ1-1,TGTGCCAGCAGCTTGGCACAGGGCAACACTGAAGCTTTCTTT,CASSLAQGNTEAFF
TRBD2,-,TRBV7-9,TRBJ2-4,TGTGCCAGCAGCTTGGATGGACTAGCCACCAGTGGCTTC,CASSLDGLATSGF
-,-,TRBV7-2,TRBJ2-3,TGTGCCAGCAGCTTATACGGAATAGATACGCAGTATTTT,CASSLYGIDTQYF
-,-,TRBV9,TRBJ1-2,TGTGCCAGCAGCGTAGGGACAGCAGCCAACTATGGCTACACCTTC,CASSVGTAANYGYTF
TRBD2,-,TRBV27,TRBJ2-3,TGTGCCAGCTCGACTAGCGGGAGACCCACAGATACGCAGTATTTT,CASSTSGRPTDTQYF
-,-,TRBV27,TRBJ2-7,TGTGCCAGCAGTCCACAGGGTACGGTTTACGAGCAGTACTTC,CASSPQGTVYEQYF
-,-,TRBV30,TRBJ1-3,TGTGCCTACACCCCTACGGGGAAGGGAAACACCATATATTTT,CAYTPTGKGNTIYF
TRBD2,-,TRBV7-9,TRBJ2-1,TGTGCCAGCAGCTCGGCGACTAGCGGGAGCTACAATGAGCAGTTCTTC,CASSSATSGSYNEQFF
TRBD1,-,TRBV9,TRBJ2-7,TGTGCCAGCAGCGTTTCCGGGACAGGGTATGACGAGCAGTACTTC,CASSVSGTGYDEQYF
TRBD1,-,TRBV5-1,TRBJ2-1,TGCGCCAGCAGCTTGGGGTGGCAGGGGGCCTACAATGAGCAGTTCTTC,CASSLGWQGAYNEQFF
-,-,TRBV7-8,TRBJ2-5,TGTGCCAGCAGCTTAGAACAGGGAGGTCAAGAGACCCAGTACTTC,CASSLEQGGQETQYF
-,-,TRBV5-4,TRBJ1-1,TGTGCCAGCAGCTTCCAGGGGCCAGTGAACACTGAAGCTTTCTTT,CASSFQGPVNTEAFF
-,-,TRBV4-1,TRBJ2-7,TGCGCCAGCAGCCTCCAAGAAGGGATGACCTACGAGCAGTACTTC,CASSLQEGMTYEQYF
-,-,TRBV5-6,TRBJ2-3,TGTGCCAGCAGCTTGGGGGATAGCACAGATACGCAGTATTTT,CASSLGDSTDTQYF
TRBD2,-,TRBV7-2,TRBJ2-1,TGTGCCAGCAGCTCCTCAGCGGGAGTGTTCGATGAGCAGTTCTTC,CASSSSAGVFDEQFF
TRBD2,once,TRBV27,TRBJ2-3,TGTGCCAGCAGCCCCGGGACTAGCTTAGCAGATACGCAGTATTTT,CASSPGTSLADTQYF
TRBD2,-,TRBV9,TRBJ2-2,TGTGCCAGCAGCGTCTTTGGGCTAGCGGGAGCCGGGGAGCTGTTTTTT,CASSVFGLAGAGELFF
-,-,TRBV11-2,TRBJ2-5,TGTGCCAGCAGCTCCGGCGTTCGCGGAAGACAAGAGACCCAGTACTTC,CASSSGVRGRQETQYF
TRBD1,-,TRBV4-1,TRBJ2-1,TGCGCCAGCAGCCATAGGACAGGGCTAAACAATGAGCAGTTCTTC,CASSHRTGLNNEQFF
TRBD2,-,TRBV4-1,TRBJ2-7,TGCGCCAGCAGCCAAGAGGGGCTAGCGGGAGGGTTCTCCTACGAGCAGTACTTC,CASSQEGLAGGFSYEQYF
TRBD2,once,TRBV7-7,TRBJ2-5,TGTGCTAGCAGCTTCCGACTAGCGAGAGGGGAGACCCAGTACTTC,CASSFRLARGETQYF
-,-,TRBV10-1,TRBJ2-3,TGCGCCAGCAGTGAACAGGCAGGGCCGACAGATACGCAGTATTTT,CASSEQAGPTDTQYF